The 28 T cell receptor beta chains in this list originate from one sample, sequenced in a study of T cells after yellow fever vaccination. TCRdb re-derived calls from the 5' RACE reads in MiXCR, one entry per CDR3 protein. The sample lists 350,000 to 450,000 distinct CDR3 sequences, roughly a sixth occurring once. The sequencing used PBMCs, collected before the yellow fever booster vaccination. The receptors derive from a man in his late teens or twenties who received the YFV17D yellow fever vaccine.

This clonotype was counted between two and nine times. This chain connects TRBV6-5 to TRBJ1-1; 7 nucleotides match TRBD1. Germline CDR1 and CDR2: MNHEY and SVGAGI. This CDR3 has 14 residues. V was pared by 7 bases and J by 6 bases, with 11 bases of the junction left unmatched. For the CDR3, the DNA is TGTGCCAGCACCCTCACCAGGGGGGCAGCTGAAGCTTTCTTT. This gives the protein CASTLTRGAAEAFF.

The rearrangement joins TRBV5-1 to TRBJ1-2; possible D gene TRBD1, 6 bases. Between the trimmed V and J ends, which lost 4 bases and 8 bases, there was a span of 12 bases. Per the germline V gene, CDR1 is SGHRS and CDR2 is YFSETQ. The CDR3 has 12 residues. The CDR3 spells CASSEQGRGYTF. The CDR3 nucleotides are TGCGCCAGCAGCGAACAGGGTCGGGGCTACACCTTC.

This clonotype was observed a handful of times. The rearrangement links TRBV5-6 to TRBJ2-7; D may be TRBD1 (5 bases). Germline values: CDR1 SGHDT, CDR2 YYEEEE. The CDR3 extends over 14 amino acids. Deletions cut 0 bases from V and 2 bases from J, with 9 bases between. CDR3 nucleotides: TGTGCCAGCAGCTTGGGCCCAGGGACCTACGAGCAGTACGTC. Its protein product is CASSLGPGTYEQYV.

This clonotype has a count of ten or more. The rearrangement joins TRBV12-3 or TRBV12-4 to TRBJ2-1; no reliable D call. The CDR3 is made up of 15 amino acids. V lost 7 bases, J lost 1 base, and 14 bases lay in between. CDR3 region: CASNHRRVSYNEQFF. The CDR3 DNA sequence: TGTGCCAGCAACCATAGGCGAGTATCCTACAATGAGCAGTTCTTC.

The chain is built from TRBV12-3 or TRBV12-4 and TRBJ1-2; D not resolved. This CDR3 is 14 amino acids long. The germline V and J ends were trimmed by 9 bases and 0 bases, with 14 bases remaining between them. This chain's CDR3 is CASIYSLANYGYTF. CDR3 nucleotide sequence: TGTGCCAGTATTTACAGCTTAGCTAACTATGGCTACACCTTC.

V and J are TRBV4-1 and TRBJ1-3; D gene ambiguous. The ends were cut back, 4 bases at V and 8 bases at J, with 12 bases in the middle. CDR3 length: 13 amino acids. Germline CDR1 MGHRA, CDR2 YSYEKL. CDR3 amino acids: CASSPPGRDTIYF. The CDR3 nucleotides are TGCGCCAGCAGCCCCCCCGGGAGGGACACCATATATTTT.

The J gene is TRBJ1-5, the V gene TRBV3-1, with D unclear. The CDR3 is 14 residues long. The ends were cut back, 6 bases at V and 3 bases at J, with 12 bases in the middle. CDR1 is LGHDT, CDR2 YNNKEL, per germline (reference sequence). In DNA form, the CDR3 reads TGTGCCAGCAGTCCCGGACCGAACAATCAGCCCCAGCATTTT. Translating it yields CASSPGPNNQPQHF. Complete variable domain (other parts from reference TRBV3-1 and TRBJ1-5): DTAVSQTPKYLVTQMGNDKSIKCEQNLGHDTMYWYKQDSKKFLKIMFSYNNKELIINETVPNRFSPKSPDKAHLNLHINSLELGDSAVYFCASSPGPNNQPQHFGDGTRLSIL.

The table lists this clonotype with a few counts. The rearrangement uses TRBV11-2 and TRBJ2-5; D assignment may be TRBD1 or TRBD2 (5 bases each). The ends were cut back, 1 base at V and 5 bases at J, with 17 bases in the middle. CDR1 is SGHAT and CDR2 is FQNNGV in the germline V gene. This CDR3 contains 16 residues. The DNA for the CDR3 is TGTGCCAGCAGCTTAGTTGGCAGGGTAGGGGAGGAGACCCAGTACTTC. Residues: CASSLVGRVGEETQYF.

The CDR3 spells CASRDFSDTQYF. CDR3 sequence (DNA): TGTGCCAGCAGGGACTTCTCAGATACGCAGTATTTT. This rearrangement joins TRBV6-5 to TRBJ2-3, with D perhaps matching TRBD2 (5 bases). Trimming took off 6 bases at V and 4 bases at J, with 8 bases between the two ends. The CDR3 is 12 residues long. Germline lookup yields CDR1 MNHEY and CDR2 SVGAGI.

This clonotype has a handful of counts. J is TRBJ1-1 and V is TRBV21-1; the table calls TRBD1, which could not be checked here. TRBV21-1 is described as a pseudogene. This CDR3 spans 18 amino acids. The CDR3 DNA is TGTGCCAGCAGCAAAATAGTAAGGAGGGGGTCAGTGGACACTGAAGCTTTCTTT. Its protein is CASSKIVRRGSVDTEAFF.

The V and J genes are TRBV20-1 and TRBJ2-1, with 8 bases identical to TRBD2. The CDR3 covers 13 residues. Per germline, CDR1 DFQATT and CDR2 SNEGSKA (reference sequence). The ends lost 6 bases at V and 8 bases at J; junction bases unmatched: 9. CDR3 in amino acids: CSAKDSGADEQFF. DNA for the CDR3: TGCAGTGCCAAGGATAGCGGGGCAGATGAGCAGTTCTTC.

The chain recombines TRBV5-4 with TRBJ2-1; D may match TRBD1 or TRBD2 (5 bases each). The germline V and J ends were trimmed by 0 bases and 5 bases, with 12 bases remaining between them. CDR3 length: 15 residues. Germline V lookup: CDR1 SGHNT, CDR2 YYREEE (reference sequence). The CDR3 coding sequence is TGTGCCAGCAGCTTGGCGGGGCCCCGGGACAATGAGCAGTTCTTC. Translating it yields CASSLAGPRDNEQFF.

This chain links TRBV5-1 with TRBJ2-5; tentatively, D is TRBD1 (6 bases). V was pared by 5 bases and J by 0 bases, with 11 bases between. Germline V gene sequence: CDR1 SGHRS, CDR2 YFSETQ. The CDR3 runs to 14 residues. The CDR3 spells CASRFQGYQETQYF. CDR3 DNA sequence: TGCGCCAGCAGGTTTCAGGGGTACCAAGAGACCCAGTACTTC.

V and J are TRBV29-1 and TRBJ2-5, with 7 nucleotides matching TRBD2. The CDR3 sequence is 14 residues long. Germline CDR1 SQVTM, CDR2 ANQGSEA. With V trimmed by 7 bases and J by 1 base, 9 bases remained unmatched. In DNA form, the CDR3 reads TGCAGCGCCCATCGGGGCGGGGGCCAAGAGACCCAGTACTTC. Translation gives CSAHRGGGQETQYF.

The chain couples TRBV6-5 to TRBJ2-3; 10 bases are a match to TRBD1. CDR1 MNHEY and CDR2 SVGAGI come from the germline V gene. The CDR3 loop spans 17 amino acids. The V and J ends lost 2 bases and 2 bases, in that order; junction bases with no gene match: 7. The CDR3 region is CASSYRWGQGFTDTQYF. The CDR3 region has the DNA TGTGCCAGCAGTTACCGGTGGGGACAGGGGTTCACAGATACGCAGTATTTT.

The V gene is TRBV7-9, the J gene TRBJ1-2; D not certain. This CDR3 has 14 residues. V was clipped by 5 bases and J by 2 bases, with 12 bases between them. Germline V gives CDR1 SEHNR, CDR2 FQNEAQ (reference sequence). This chain's CDR3 is CASSPEGVNYGYTF. The CDR3 DNA reads as TGTGCCAGCAGCCCCGAGGGAGTGAACTATGGCTACACCTTC.

The CDR3 sequence: CASSQDPLYNEQFF. The CDR3 nucleotides read TGCGCCAGCAGCCAAGATCCCCTCTACAATGAGCAGTTCTTC. The V gene is TRBV4-3, the J gene TRBJ2-1, with D unclear. The CDR3 spans 14 residues. V was clipped by 0 bases and J by 3 bases, with 6 bases between them. Germline values: CDR1 LGHNA, CDR2 YSLEER.

The J gene is TRBJ1-1, the V gene TRBV5-1; possibly TRBD1 for D (6 bases). V dropped 5 bases and J dropped 2 bases, with 16 bases sitting between them. The CDR3 is 15 residues long. CDR1 and CDR2 from the germline V gene are SGHRS and YFSETQ. In nucleotides, the CDR3 is TGCGCCAGCAGGTGGGCCGGACAGCTTAACACTGAAGCTTTCTTT. This codes for CASRWAGQLNTEAFF. The full variable domain, with the rest looked up from reference TRBV5-1 and TRBJ1-1, is KAGVTQTPRYLIKTRGQQVTLSCSPISGHRSVSWYQQTPGQGLQFLFEYFSETQRNKGNFPGRFSGRQFSNSRSEMNVSTLELGDSALYLCASRWAGQLNTEAFFGQGTRLTVV.

This clonotype was detected a few times. The chain is built from TRBV7-2 and TRBJ2-3, with D unclear. The ends were cut back, 1 base at V and 0 bases at J, with 8 bases in the middle. CDR3 size: 15 residues. Germline V CDR1 and CDR2: SGHTA, FQGNSA. DNA of the CDR3: TGTGCCAGCAGCTTAGGATGGTCGAGCACAGATACGCAGTATTTT. Amino acids: CASSLGWSSTDTQYF.

The rearrangement links TRBV30 to TRBJ2-3, with 7 nucleotides matching TRBD1. This CDR3 comprises 14 residues. Germline-derived CDR1 and CDR2 are GTSNPN and SVGIG (reference sequence). V shed 6 bases and J 4 bases; nucleotides not matched to a gene: 10. In nucleotides, the CDR3 is TGTGCCTGCAGAGAAGACAGGGTCCCAGATACGCAGTATTTT. The encoded protein is CACREDRVPDTQYF.

Regarding this clonotype: Mismatch with germline at one junction end may stem from a read error. The rearrangement uses TRBV5-1 and TRBJ1-1; no firm D call. The germline CDR1 and CDR2 sequences are SGHRS and YFSETQ. CDR3 length: 14 residues. The CDR3 nucleotides are TGCGCCAGCAGCCACCTCAGTGGGAACGCTGAAGCTTTCTTT. It is translated as CASSHLSGNAEAFF.

The rearrangement joins TRBV10-3 to TRBJ1-5; a weak D match, TRBD1 (5 bases). The V end was cut by 2 bases, the J end by 2 bases, with 13 bases between. The germline V gene encodes CDR1 ENHRY and CDR2 SYGVKD. The CDR3 is 16 residues long. As DNA, the CDR3 is TGTGCCATCAGTGAGAGCCAGGGTAGGGGCAATCAGCCCCAGCATTTT. Translating it yields CAISESQGRGNQPQHF.

The chain has TRBV29-1 and TRBJ1-2; the D gene is possibly TRBD1 (6 bases). The CDR3 sequence is 12 residues long. Germline V CDR1 and CDR2: SQVTM, ANQGSEA. The V end was cut by 6 bases, the J end by 2 bases, with 10 bases between. The CDR3 loop is CSVDTGNYGYTF. The CDR3 DNA follows: TGCAGCGTGGATACAGGGAACTATGGCTACACCTTC.

This clonotype was counted ten times or more. The rearrangement links TRBV20-1 to TRBJ2-1; 12 bases line up with TRBD2. CDR3 length: 13 amino acids. Germline CDR1 DFQATT, CDR2 SNEGSKA (reference sequence). V shed 5 bases, J shed 4 bases, and the junction held 0 bases outside the gene matches. The DNA of the CDR3 is TGCAGTGCTGGACTAGCGGGGTACAATGAGCAGTTCTTC. Protein sequence: CSAGLAGYNEQFF.

This clonotype was observed a handful of times. The chain joins TRBV3-1 to TRBJ1-1; no reliable D call. This CDR3 is 15 amino acids long. Germline CDR1 LGHDT, CDR2 YNNKEL (reference sequence). V was cut by 2 bases and J by 4 bases, with 14 bases left in between. CDR3 sequence reads: CASSQNRLRATEAFF. In DNA form, the CDR3 reads TGTGCCAGCAGCCAAAATCGCCTCAGAGCCACTGAAGCTTTCTTT.

CDR3 amino acids: CASSQDQGGEAFF. The DNA for the CDR3 is TGCGCCAGCAGCCAAGATCAGGGCGGTGAAGCTTTCTTT. This sequence joins TRBV4-3 and TRBJ1-1; D may be TRBD1 (5 bases). The CDR3 is 13 residues long. Trimming stripped 0 bases from V and 7 bases from J, with 9 bases between. The V gene's germline CDR1 is LGHNA and CDR2 YSLEER.

The gene calls are TRBV4-3 and TRBJ1-1; D remains unclear. The CDR3 extends over 15 amino acids. V lost 3 bases and J 5 bases, leaving 16 bases between the germline ends. The germline gives CDR1 LGHNA, CDR2 YSLEER. CDR3 nucleotide sequence: TGCGCCAGCAGCCAGGGGAGGGTTGAAGTGACTGAAGCTTTCTTT. Its protein is CASSQGRVEVTEAFF.

This clonotype was counted a few times. J is TRBJ2-7 and V is TRBV6-5, with D perhaps TRBD1 or TRBD2 (5 bases each). Between the trimmed V and J ends, which lost 4 bases and 0 bases, there was a span of 13 bases. The germline CDR1 and CDR2 sequences are MNHEY and SVGAGI. The CDR3 totals 15 residues. DNA for the CDR3: TGTGCCAGCAGTTCCGGGACCGCAAGCTCCTACGAGCAGTACTTC. Its translation: CASSSGTASSYEQYF.